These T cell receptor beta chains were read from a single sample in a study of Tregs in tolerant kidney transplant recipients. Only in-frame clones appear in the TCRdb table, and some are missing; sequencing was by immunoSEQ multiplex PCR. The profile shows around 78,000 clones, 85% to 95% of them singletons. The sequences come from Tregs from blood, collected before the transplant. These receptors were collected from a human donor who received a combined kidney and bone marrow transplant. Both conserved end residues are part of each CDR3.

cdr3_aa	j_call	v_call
CASSGLAAYNEQFF	TRBJ2-1	TRBV2
CASTPGEGAQETQYF	TRBJ2-5	TRBV11-2
CASSLKPGGEQFF	TRBJ2-1	TRBV27
CSVAGHLYNEQFF	TRBJ2-1	TRBV29-1
CASSPISGANGYTF	TRBJ1-2	TRBV5-4
CASSAASGSNYEQYF	TRBJ2-7	TRBV11-2
CASSHLQGAYVISRYEQYF	TRBJ2-7	TRBV28
CASKPRKGVEETQYF	TRBJ2-5	TRBV27
CASRTTGGKGYTF	TRBJ1-2	TRBV4-1
CASSWGQGDSPLHF	TRBJ1-6	TRBV6-6
CASSIPGTGGTEAFF	TRBJ1-1	TRBV6-6
CAWRGRDEAFF	TRBJ1-1	TRBV30
CASSPEQLNTEAFF	TRBJ1-1	TRBV5-1
CASSRNTMGGNTIYF	TRBJ1-3	TRBV2
CASSDRTGKANEKLFF	TRBJ1-4	TRBV6-1